This T cell receptor beta chain was retrieved from a study of tissue T cells after allogeneic stem cell transplantation. Measured with immunoSEQ multiplex PCR; TCRdb has only the in-frame clones, and not every one. The table records roughly 25,000 clones, 70% to 75% of them present only once. With V trimmed by 5 bases and J by 2 bases, 5 bases remained unmatched. The length of the CDR3 is 17 residues. Germline CDR1 and CDR2: SGHNT and YENEEA. Source: tissue from the ileum, taken at autopsy. The rearrangement joins TRBV11-3 to TRBJ2-1, with 14 bases lining up with TRBD2. This clonotype was sampled from a female donor older than 55 with lung cancer. This CDR3 reads CASSPMTSGRAYNEQFF. CDR3 nucleotides: TGTGCCAGCAGCCCGATGACTAGCGGGAGGGCCTACAATGAGCAGTTCTTC.